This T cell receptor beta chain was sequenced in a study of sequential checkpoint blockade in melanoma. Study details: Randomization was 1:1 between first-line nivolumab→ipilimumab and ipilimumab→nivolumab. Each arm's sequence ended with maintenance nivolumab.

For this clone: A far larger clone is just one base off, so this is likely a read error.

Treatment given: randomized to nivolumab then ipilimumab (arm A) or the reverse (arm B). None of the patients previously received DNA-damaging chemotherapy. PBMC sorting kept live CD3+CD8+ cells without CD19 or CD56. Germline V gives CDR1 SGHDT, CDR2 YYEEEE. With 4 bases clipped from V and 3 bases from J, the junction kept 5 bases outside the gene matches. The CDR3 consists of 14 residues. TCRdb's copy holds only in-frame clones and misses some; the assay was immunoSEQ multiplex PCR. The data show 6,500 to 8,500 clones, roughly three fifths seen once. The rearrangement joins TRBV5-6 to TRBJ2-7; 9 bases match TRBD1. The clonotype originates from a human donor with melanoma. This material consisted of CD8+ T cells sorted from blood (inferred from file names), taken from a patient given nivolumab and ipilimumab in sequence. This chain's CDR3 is CASSPGQGSYEQYF. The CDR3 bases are TGTGCCAGCAGCCCAGGACAGGGGAGCTACGAGCAGTACTTC.